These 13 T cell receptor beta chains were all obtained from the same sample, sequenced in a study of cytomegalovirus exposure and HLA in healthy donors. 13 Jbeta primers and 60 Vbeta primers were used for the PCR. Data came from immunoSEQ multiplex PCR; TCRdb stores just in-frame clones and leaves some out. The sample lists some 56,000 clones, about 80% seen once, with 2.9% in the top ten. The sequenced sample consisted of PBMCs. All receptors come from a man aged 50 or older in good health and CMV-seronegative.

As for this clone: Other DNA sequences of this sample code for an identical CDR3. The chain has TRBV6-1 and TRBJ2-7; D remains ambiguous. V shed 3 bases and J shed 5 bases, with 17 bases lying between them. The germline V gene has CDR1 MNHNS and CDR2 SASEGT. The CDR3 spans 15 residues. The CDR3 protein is CASSEPGRVFHEQYF. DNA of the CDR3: TGTGCCAGCAGTGAGCCGGGTCGGGTATTTCACGAGCAGTACTTC.

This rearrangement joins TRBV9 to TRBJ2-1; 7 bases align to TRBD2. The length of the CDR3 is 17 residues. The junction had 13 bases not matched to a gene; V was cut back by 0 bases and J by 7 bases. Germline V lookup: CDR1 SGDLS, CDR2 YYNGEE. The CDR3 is CASSVASTSAYGNEQFF. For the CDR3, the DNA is TGTGCCAGCAGCGTAGCCAGCACTAGCGCTTATGGGAATGAGCAGTTCTTC.

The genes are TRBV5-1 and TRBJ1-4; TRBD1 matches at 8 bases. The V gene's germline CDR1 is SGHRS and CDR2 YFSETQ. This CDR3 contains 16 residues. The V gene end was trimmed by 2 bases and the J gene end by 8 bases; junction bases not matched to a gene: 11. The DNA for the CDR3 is TGCGCCAGCAGCTTCCCTTCCGGGACAGGTAGAGAAAAACTGTTTTTT. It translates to CASSFPSGTGREKLFF.

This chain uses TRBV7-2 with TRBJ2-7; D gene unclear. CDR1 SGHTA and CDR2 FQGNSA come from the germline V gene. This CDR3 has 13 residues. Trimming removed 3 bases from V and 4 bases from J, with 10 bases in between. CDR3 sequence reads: CASSFSESYEQYF. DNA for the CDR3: TGTGCCAGCAGCTTCTCGGAGAGTTACGAGCAGTACTTC. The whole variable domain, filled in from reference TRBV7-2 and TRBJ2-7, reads GAGVSQSPSNKVTEKGKDVELRCDPISGHTALYWYRQSLGQGLEFLIYFQGNSAPDKSGLPSDRFSAERTGGSVSTLTIQRTQQEDSAVYLCASSFSESYEQYFGPGTRLTVT.

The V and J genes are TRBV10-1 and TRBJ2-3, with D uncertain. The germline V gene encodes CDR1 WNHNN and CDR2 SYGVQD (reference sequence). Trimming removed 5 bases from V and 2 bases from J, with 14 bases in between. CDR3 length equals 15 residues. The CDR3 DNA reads TGCGCCAGCAGTAGGCTTACCACAGACACAGATACGCAGTATTTT. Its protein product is CASSRLTTDTDTQYF.

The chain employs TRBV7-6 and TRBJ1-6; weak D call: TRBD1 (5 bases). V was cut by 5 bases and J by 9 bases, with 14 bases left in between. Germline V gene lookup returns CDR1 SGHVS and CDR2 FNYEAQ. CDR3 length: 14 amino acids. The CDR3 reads CASSPRQQSSPLHF. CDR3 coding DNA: TGTGCCAGCAGCCCAAGACAGCAGTCTTCACCCCTCCACTTT. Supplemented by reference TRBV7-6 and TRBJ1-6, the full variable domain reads GAGVSQSPRYKVTKRGQDVALRCDPISGHVSLYWYRQALGQGPEFLTYFNYEAQQDKSGLPNDRFSAERPEGSISTLTIQRTEQRDSAMYRCASSPRQQSSPLHFGNGTRLTVT.

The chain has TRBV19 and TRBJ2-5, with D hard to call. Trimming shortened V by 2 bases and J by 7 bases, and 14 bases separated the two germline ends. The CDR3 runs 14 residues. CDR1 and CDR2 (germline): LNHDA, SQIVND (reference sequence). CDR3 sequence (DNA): TGTGCCAGTAGTATATACGGCAGGCCCACGACCCAGTACTTC. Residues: CASSIYGRPTTQYF.

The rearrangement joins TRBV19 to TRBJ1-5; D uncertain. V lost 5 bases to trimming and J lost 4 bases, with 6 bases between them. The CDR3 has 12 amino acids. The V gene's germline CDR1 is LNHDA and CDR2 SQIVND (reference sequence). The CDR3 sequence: CASSVLNQPQHF. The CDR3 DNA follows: TGTGCCAGTAGTGTACTAAATCAGCCCCAGCATTTT.

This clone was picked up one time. Written as DNA, the CDR3 is TGTGCCAGCAGCCCCGGGGTACTCTCTAGCACAGATACGCAGTATTTT. Amino acids: CASSPGVLSSTDTQYF. V is TRBV11-3 and J is TRBJ2-3; perhaps TRBD2 as D (5 bases). CDR1 is SGHNT, CDR2 YENEEA, per germline. The CDR3 length is 16 residues. The V end lost 5 bases, the J end lost 0 bases, and 15 bases lay between the germline ends.

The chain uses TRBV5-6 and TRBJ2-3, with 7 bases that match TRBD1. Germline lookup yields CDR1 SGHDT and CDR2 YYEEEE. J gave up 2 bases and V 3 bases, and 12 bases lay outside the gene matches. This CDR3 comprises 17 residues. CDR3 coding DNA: TGTGCCAGCAGCTCGCCACGACAGGGACGCGTCACAGATACGCAGTATTTT. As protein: CASSSPRQGRVTDTQYF.

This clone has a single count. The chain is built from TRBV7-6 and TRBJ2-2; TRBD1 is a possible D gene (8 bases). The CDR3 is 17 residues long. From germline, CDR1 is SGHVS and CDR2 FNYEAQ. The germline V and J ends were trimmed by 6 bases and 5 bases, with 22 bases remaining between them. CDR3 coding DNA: TGTGCCAGCAGGGAACTCCCCGGACAGGGAGGGACCGGGGAGCTGTTTTTT. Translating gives CASRELPGQGGTGELFF.

CDR3 residues: CASSLLAGPQETQYF. CDR3 sequence (DNA): TGTGCCAGCAGCTTACTAGCGGGGCCCCAAGAGACCCAGTACTTC. The chain combines TRBV7-9 with TRBJ2-5; 9 positions agree with TRBD2. The V and J ends lost 2 bases and 1 base, in that order; junction bases with no gene match: 2. CDR1 and CDR2 from the germline V gene are SEHNR and FQNEAQ (reference sequence). This CDR3 is built from 15 residues.

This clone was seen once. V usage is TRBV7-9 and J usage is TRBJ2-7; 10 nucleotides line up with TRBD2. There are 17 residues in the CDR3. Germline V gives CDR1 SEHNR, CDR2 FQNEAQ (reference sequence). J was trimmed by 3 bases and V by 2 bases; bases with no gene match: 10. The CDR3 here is CASSLSSSGGGVYEQYF. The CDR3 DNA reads TGTGCCAGCAGCTTATCGTCTAGCGGGGGTGGGGTCTACGAGCAGTACTTC.